The clone carrying this T cell receptor (beta chain) showed up just once. Its specificity is not known. Extraction and reverse transcription of RNA yielded cDNA as the sequencing template. TCRdb's table, derived via immunoSEQ multiplex PCR, lists solely in-frame clones and lacks some. The sample records about 160,000 clones, approximately 65% being singletons. Treatment of the sample: oral pan-JAK inhibitor, 5-10 mg twice daily. Investigators sorted PBMCs to obtain both CD4+ and CD8+ T cells. V lost 2 bases and J lost 6, with 18 bases in between. In germline, CDR1 is SGHTA, CDR2 FQGNSA. This CDR3 contains 16 residues. This entry is derived from a study of CD8+ T cells in alopecia areata. General observations from the study: Tissue-resident alphabeta T cells belonging to normal skin likewise get sequenced within scalp specimens.

This specimen consisted of CD4+ T cells sorted from blood, obtained at week 4, from a patient treated with tofacitinib. This receptor was obtained from a human donor with alopecia areata. The J gene is TRBJ2-3, the V gene TRBV7-2, with D perhaps matching TRBD2 (6 bases). The CDR3 coding sequence is TGTGCCAGCAGCTTAAGGGCTAGCGCCGGTCAGGATACGCAGTATTTT. As protein: CASSLRASAGQDTQYF.